Sequencing of this TCR beta chain was carried out in a study of PD-1 blockade in classical Hodgkin lymphoma. Study outcomes and limitations: Sources of repertoire differences remain undefined, possibly disease activity or prior therapy.

Note on this clone: Its antigen is as yet unknown.

Time point in this sample: newly diagnosed, previously untreated cHL patient sample. From thawed PBMCs, CD4+ T cells were purified using magnetic negative selection. Comparators were PBMCs taken from newly diagnosed, untreated classical Hodgkin lymphoma. Assay used: immunoSEQ multiplex PCR; TCRdb lists only in-frame clones, some missing. Among 29,000 or so clones listed, around 92% were seen once. Germline CDR1 SGHVS, CDR2 FNYEAQ. CDR3 length: 15 residues. The J segment lost 4 bases and the V segment lost 4 bases, leaving 4 bases of the junction unmatched. The origin of this receptor is a human donor with classical Hodgkin lymphoma. This chain connects TRBV7-6 to TRBJ2-3; 11 bases map to TRBD2. Sequenced material: CD4+ T cells from blood. The CDR3 DNA reads as TGTGCCAGCAGCTGGGCTAGCGGGAGGTCAGATACGCAGTATTTT. Translated, it gives CASSWASGRSDTQYF.